These 12 T cell receptor beta chains share one sample of origin, sequenced in a study of OX40 agonist ivuxolimab in advanced cancers. Some clones are missing from TCRdb's copy, which holds only in-frame ones; the method was immunoSEQ multiplex PCR. Here the sample spans 55,000 to 70,000 clones, under 90% being singletons. This specimen was CD4+ or CD8+ T cells sorted from blood, taken in a trial of the OX40 agonist ivuxolimab. The receptors were gathered from an adult with an advanced solid tumor such as melanoma, head and neck, liver or kidney cancer.

This chain connects TRBV30 to TRBJ1-2; D is possibly TRBD1 (6 bases). The CDR3 is made up of 13 amino acids. Trimming stripped 1 base from V and 3 bases from J, with 9 bases between. In germline, CDR1 is GTSNPN, CDR2 SVGIG (reference sequence). DNA of the CDR3: TGTGCCTGGAGTGCAGGGGTAGACTATGGCTACACCTTC. As protein: CAWSAGVDYGYTF.

Comment on this clone: Relative to the germline gene, one junction end is altered; a read error may explain this. The V gene is TRBV5-1, the J gene TRBJ2-1, with D uncertain. From germline, CDR1 is SGHRS and CDR2 YFSETQ. The CDR3 is 11 residues long. CDR3 region: CASSVYNEQFF. The DNA for the CDR3 is TGTGCCAGCAGCGTGTACAATGAGCAGTTCTTC.

The gene calls are TRBV10-3 and TRBJ1-2; 12 bases map to TRBD1. CDR3 length equals 14 residues. Per germline, CDR1 ENHRY and CDR2 SYGVKD. Trimming removed 3 bases from V and 7 bases from J; junction bases left unmatched: 3. CDR3 protein: CAISEGDRGLGYTF. The CDR3 bases are TGTGCCATCAGTGAAGGGGACAGGGGGCTTGGCTACACCTTC.

This chain links TRBV5-5 with TRBJ1-1; D might be TRBD1 (6 bases). This CDR3 spans 16 amino acids. The germline V gene encodes CDR1 SGHKS and CDR2 YYEKEE (reference sequence). V was trimmed by 3 bases and J by 2 bases, leaving 17 bases between them. The CDR3 sequence: CASSYFIRGLNTEAFF. DNA of the CDR3: TGTGCCAGCAGCTATTTCATCAGGGGCCTTAACACTGAAGCTTTCTTT.

J is TRBJ1-6 and V is TRBV7-2; D uncertain. From germline, CDR1 is SGHTA and CDR2 FQGNSA. The CDR3 runs to 16 residues. The V end was cut by 5 bases, the J end by 1 base, with 12 bases between. CDR3 amino acids: CASSLDRSSYNSPLHF. CDR3 sequence (DNA): TGTGCCAGCAGCCTCGATAGGTCGTCCTATAATTCACCCCTCCACTTT.

J is TRBJ2-5 and V is TRBV20-1; D gene unclear. Germline CDR1 and CDR2: DFQATT and SNEGSKA (reference sequence). This CDR3 has 11 amino acids. Trimming removed 8 bases at V and 2 bases at J, with 9 bases between. CDR3 amino acids: CSHSKQETQYF. The CDR3 bases are TGCAGTCACTCGAAACAAGAGACCCAGTACTTC.

This clone appeared once. The J gene is TRBJ2-7, the V gene TRBV19; a weak D match, TRBD1 (5 bases). Trimming cost V 9 bases and J 3 bases, with 18 bases left between them. CDR3 length: 14 amino acids. Germline V gene lookup returns CDR1 LNHDA and CDR2 SQIVND (reference sequence). DNA of the CDR3: TGTGCCAGCCAAGGAACCGACAGAGGCTACGAGCAGTACTTC. Its translation is CASQGTDRGYEQYF.

This chain uses TRBV7-9 with TRBJ1-2, with TRBD1 matching 7 bases. V gave up 1 base and J gave up 8 bases; unmatched junction bases: 16. Germline CDR1 and CDR2: SEHNR and FQNEAQ (reference sequence). This CDR3 is built from 17 residues. The CDR3 coding sequence is TGTGCCAGCAGCTTAGTCCATGGCGGGGCAGGGGGTGTGGGCTACACCTTC. This sequence encodes CASSLVHGGAGGVGYTF.

The chain recombines TRBV30 with TRBJ1-1; D is unresolved. CDR1 is GTSNPN and CDR2 is SVGIG in the germline V gene (reference sequence). The CDR3 extends over 13 amino acids. The V end lost 0 bases, the J end lost 1 base, and 6 bases lay between the germline ends. This chain's CDR3 is CAWSVSTNTEAFF. CDR3 coding DNA: TGTGCCTGGAGTGTATCTACGAACACTGAAGCTTTCTTT.

The chain has TRBV2 and TRBJ1-1; D is ambiguous. CDR1 and CDR2 (germline): SNHLY, FYNNEI. The CDR3 has 13 amino acids. The V end was cut by 2 bases, the J end by 1 base, with 5 bases between. The CDR3 DNA sequence: TGTGCCAGCAGTGAAATTGAGAACACTGAAGCTTTCTTT. Its translation is CASSEIENTEAFF.

V gene TRBV7-2 combines with J gene TRBJ1-4; unclear D gene. This CDR3 has 13 amino acids. Trimming took off 1 base at V and 10 bases at J, with 10 bases between the two ends. The germline gives CDR1 SGHTA, CDR2 FQGNSA. The CDR3 DNA reads TGTGCCAGCAGCTTAGAGGGCGTTGGAAAACTGTTTTTT. This translates into CASSLEGVGKLFF.

The sample holds a few counts of this clone. The junction and the germline gene differ at one end; a read error may be behind it. The J gene is TRBJ2-1, the V gene TRBV7-2; the D gene is possibly TRBD2 (6 bases). The CDR3 contains 15 residues. Germline V gene sequence: CDR1 SGHTA, CDR2 FQGNSA. This CDR3 is CASSLQLASSNEQFF. The CDR3 coding sequence is TGTGCCAGCAGCTTACAACTAGCCTCCTCCAATGAGCAGTTCTTC.